Presented here are 21 T cell receptor beta chains from one specimen sequenced in a study of blood T cell repertoires in COVID-19. Sequenced by immunoSEQ multiplex PCR; TCRdb stores in-frame clones only, minus some. The sample shows tens of thousands of clones, 80% to 90% of them seen only once. The sequenced sample was peripheral blood. These receptors were obtained from a woman older than 75 with COVID-19, enrolled during active disease.

This rearrangement joins TRBV28 to TRBJ2-3; D gene unclear. The germline gives CDR1 MDHEN, CDR2 SYDVKM. The germline V and J ends were trimmed by 2 bases and 3 bases, with 3 bases remaining between them. CDR3 size: 12 residues. The CDR3 reads CASSLQTDTQYF. The CDR3 DNA sequence: TGTGCCAGCAGTTTACAGACAGATACGCAGTATTTT.

The rearrangement links TRBV19 to TRBJ2-3; a weak D match, TRBD1 (6 bases). The V end lost 7 bases, the J end lost 0 bases, and 14 bases lay between the germline ends. Germline V gives CDR1 LNHDA, CDR2 SQIVND (reference sequence). CDR3 size: 15 residues. The CDR3 DNA reads as TGTGCCAGTAATGACAGGCCCCAAAGCACAGATACGCAGTATTTT. Protein product: CASNDRPQSTDTQYF.

The CDR3 here is CASRNSNQPQHF. The CDR3 DNA reads TGTGCCAGCAGGAATAGTAATCAGCCCCAGCATTTT. The V gene is TRBV27, the J gene TRBJ1-5; no clear D gene. CDR1 and CDR2 (germline): MNHEY, SMNVEV (reference sequence). CDR3 length equals 12 residues. Trimming took 6 bases from V and 4 from J, leaving 7 bases between them.

This clone was found once. The chain recombines TRBV5-6 with TRBJ2-1; 7 nucleotides agree with TRBD2. J lost 7 bases, V lost 3 bases, and 13 bases had no gene match. The CDR3 is made up of 16 amino acids. The germline CDR1 and CDR2 sequences are SGHDT and YYEEEE. In nucleotides, the CDR3 is TGTGCCAGCAGCTATTACGGGGAGGGCCCGGCGAATGAGCAGTTCTTC. Protein sequence: CASSYYGEGPANEQFF.

The chain combines TRBV5-6 with TRBJ2-1; no clear D gene. Germline assignment: CDR1 SGHDT and CDR2 YYEEEE. CDR3 length: 14 residues. V shed 0 bases and J shed 4 bases, with 8 bases lying between them. CDR3 coding DNA: TGTGCCAGCAGCTTGGGCAGAATTTACAATGAGCAGTTCTTC. Its translation: CASSLGRIYNEQFF. The variable domain in full, with the rest retrieved from reference TRBV5-6 and TRBJ2-1, is DAGVTQSPTHLIKTRGQQVTLRCSPKSGHDTVSWYQQALGQGPQFIFQYYEEEERQRGNFPDRFSGHQFPNYSSELNVNALLLGDSALYLCASSLGRIYNEQFFGPGTRLTVL.

The genes are TRBV6-5 and TRBJ1-2; no reliable D call. The CDR3 loop spans 15 amino acids. Trimming stripped 5 bases from V and 0 bases from J, with 13 bases between. Germline V lookup: CDR1 MNHEY, CDR2 SVGAGI. In DNA form, the CDR3 reads TGTGCCAGCAGTCGGTCCGACACCGCTAACTATGGCTACACCTTC. This translates into CASSRSDTANYGYTF.

The rearrangement links TRBV19 to TRBJ1-4; 7 bases match TRBD1. The CDR3 contains 16 residues. Germline V lookup: CDR1 LNHDA, CDR2 SQIVND (reference sequence). The V segment lost 5 bases and the J segment 4 bases; nucleotides outside the gene matches: 10. The CDR3 DNA is TGTGCCAGTAGTCCATCGATGGGACAGCTTAATGAAAAACTGTTTTTT. Amino acids: CASSPSMGQLNEKLFF.

In its sample, this clone was seen once. V and J are TRBV16 and TRBJ1-1; 9 nucleotides align to TRBD1. The V gene end was trimmed by 6 bases and the J gene end by 12 bases; junction bases not matched to a gene: 11. CDR1 and CDR2 (germline): KGHSY, FQNENV. The CDR3 length is 13 residues. The CDR3 protein is CASSPNRDRVPFF. The CDR3 nucleotides read TGTGCCAGCAGTCCAAACCGGGACAGGGTACCTTTCTTT. The full variable domain, rest sourced from reference TRBV16 and TRBJ1-1, is GEEVAQTPKHLVRGEGQKAKLYCAPIKGHSYVFWYQQVLKNEFKFLISFQNENVFDETGMPKERFSAKCLPNSPCSLEIQATKLEDSAVYFCASSPNRDRVPFFGQGTRLTVV.

This chain uses TRBV23-1 with TRBJ1-1; D ambiguous. TRBV23-1 is assigned to the ORF class and has an uncertain function. V was pared by 2 bases and J by 1 base, with 14 bases between. CDR3 length: 16 amino acids. The CDR3 DNA follows: TGCGCCAGCAGTCAAACTCGGGGAGGGCAGAACACTGAAGCTTTCTTT. Its protein product is CASSQTRGGQNTEAFF.

J is TRBJ1-2 and V is TRBV28; possible D gene TRBD1, 6 bases. Germline values: CDR1 MDHEN, CDR2 SYDVKM. The ends were cut back, 6 bases at V and 2 bases at J, with 10 bases in the middle. This CDR3 comprises 13 residues. Written as DNA, the CDR3 is TGTGCCAGCAGAGAGAGGGGGAACTATGGCTACACCTTC. Its translation is CASRERGNYGYTF.

The CDR3 here is CASSTRGEQYF. CDR3 nucleotide sequence: TGTGCCAGCAGCACCCGGGGGGAGCAGTACTTC. The J gene is TRBJ2-7, the V gene TRBV28; TRBD2 is a possible D gene (6 bases). Germline V CDR1 and CDR2: MDHEN, SYDVKM. The V end was cut by 6 bases, the J end by 7 bases, with 10 bases between. This CDR3 has 11 amino acids.

The chain combines TRBV10-2 with TRBJ1-4; possibly TRBD1 for D (5 bases). V was clipped by 3 bases and J by 7 bases, with 12 bases between them. This CDR3 contains 14 residues. Looked up from germline, CDR1 is WSHSY and CDR2 is SAAADI. The CDR3 is CASSDPGLGEKLFF. The CDR3, as DNA: TGCGCCAGCAGTGATCCGGGACTGGGTGAAAAACTGTTTTTT.

The rearrangement links TRBV15 to TRBJ1-1; 7 nucleotides align to TRBD1. The length of the CDR3 is 14 residues. Unmatched junction bases numbered 7, after V lost 2 bases and J lost 7 bases. CDR1 LNHNV and CDR2 YYDKDF come from the germline V gene (reference sequence). CDR3 in amino acids: CATSRPGRGNEAFF. For the CDR3, the DNA is TGTGCCACCAGCAGACCAGGCAGGGGGAATGAAGCTTTCTTT.

V and J are TRBV19 and TRBJ2-1, with D tentatively TRBD1 (6 bases). Looked up from germline, CDR1 is LNHDA and CDR2 is SQIVND (reference sequence). The CDR3 contains 14 residues. V was shortened by 3 bases and J by 12 bases, with 18 bases between the two germline ends. This chain's CDR3 is CASSIGHGTGRQFF. CDR3 in DNA: TGTGCCAGTAGTATTGGGCACGGAACAGGGCGGCAGTTCTTC.

This clone turned up a few times. V and J are TRBV5-6 and TRBJ1-1; 7 bases are shared with TRBD1. The CDR3 totals 12 residues. The J segment lost 6 bases and the V segment lost 4 bases, leaving 3 bases of the junction unmatched. Germline loops: CDR1 SGHDT, CDR2 YYEEEE. CDR3 sequence: CASSIRGAEAFF. CDR3 sequence (DNA): TGTGCCAGCAGCATCAGGGGGGCTGAAGCTTTCTTT.

By proportion, this clone is medium-sized. The chain joins TRBV7-2 to TRBJ2-7; D not certain. The CDR3 is 13 amino acids. V lost 5 bases and J 7 bases, leaving 15 bases between the germline ends. Looked up from germline, CDR1 is SGHTA and CDR2 is FQGNSA. DNA for the CDR3: TGTGCCAGCAGCCCCTATGCCCCTGCGGAGCAGTACTTC. Translating it yields CASSPYAPAEQYF.

This rearrangement joins TRBV3-1 (or the pseudogene TRBV3-2) to TRBJ2-3; 7 bases match TRBD2. The CDR3 runs 13 residues. J was trimmed by 1 base and V by 6 bases; bases with no gene match: 1. CDR1 LGHDT and CDR2 YNNKEL come from the germline V gene (reference sequence). The CDR3: CASRGRGTDTQYF. CDR3 coding DNA: TGTGCCAGCAGGGGGAGGGGCACAGATACGCAGTATTTT.

This rearrangement joins TRBV4-1 to TRBJ2-3; D remains ambiguous. V dropped 1 base and J dropped 2 bases, with 10 bases sitting between them. CDR1 is MGHRA, CDR2 YSYEKL, per germline. This CDR3 is built from 15 residues. CDR3 DNA: TGCGCCAGCAGCCAAGTGAGTAGTAACACAGATACGCAGTATTTT. This codes for CASSQVSSNTDTQYF.

CDR3 in DNA: TGTGCCAGCAGCCCCGTGTCGACCGGGGAGCTGTTTTTT. Protein sequence: CASSPVSTGELFF. J is TRBJ2-2 and V is TRBV12-3 or TRBV12-4; D is undetermined. The CDR3 is made up of 13 amino acids. Between the trimmed V and J ends, which lost 6 bases and 5 bases, there was a span of 10 bases.

The rearrangement joins TRBV14 to TRBJ2-3, with 9 positions matching TRBD1. Losses at the gene ends were 3 bases for V and 2 bases for J; bases not matched to a gene: 3. There are 15 residues in the CDR3. The germline gives CDR1 SGHDN, CDR2 FVKESK. The CDR3 here is CASSQGTGSTDTQYF. The CDR3 bases are TGTGCCAGCAGCCAGGGGACAGGGTCCACAGATACGCAGTATTTT.

The rearrangement links TRBV18 to TRBJ1-1, with a possible D match to TRBD1 (5 bases). There are 14 residues in the CDR3. Looked up from germline, CDR1 is KGHSH and CDR2 is LQKENI. The V end was cut by 6 bases, the J end by 4 bases, with 15 bases between. The CDR3 sequence: CASSAGPRGTEAFF. In DNA form, the CDR3 reads TGTGCCAGCTCGGCGGGACCTAGGGGCACTGAAGCTTTCTTT.